This TCR beta chain appears in the sequencing data of a study of cytomegalovirus exposure and HLA in healthy donors. The PCR had 60 Vbeta and 13 Jbeta primers. Sequencing was performed with immunoSEQ multiplex PCR; in TCRdb, only in-frame clones are kept and a portion is missing. The table has fewer than 200,000 clones, 81% seen once. Study-wide results and limits: With further analysis later on, most CMV-associated TCR beta chains appeared HLA-restricted.

The CDR3 contains 14 residues. The germline CDR1 and CDR2 sequences are SQVTM and ANQGSEA. Trimming took 2 bases from V and 7 from J; bases not matched to a gene: 7. For this clone: Its antigen is still unknown.

The sample consisted of PBMCs. The origin of this receptor is a woman between 18 and 29 years old in good health and CMV-seropositive. This chain links TRBV29-1 with TRBJ2-1, with 8 bases matching TRBD1. CDR3 loop: CSVESSGGWNEQFF. CDR3 nucleotides: TGCAGCGTTGAATCGTCAGGGGGCTGGAATGAGCAGTTCTTC.